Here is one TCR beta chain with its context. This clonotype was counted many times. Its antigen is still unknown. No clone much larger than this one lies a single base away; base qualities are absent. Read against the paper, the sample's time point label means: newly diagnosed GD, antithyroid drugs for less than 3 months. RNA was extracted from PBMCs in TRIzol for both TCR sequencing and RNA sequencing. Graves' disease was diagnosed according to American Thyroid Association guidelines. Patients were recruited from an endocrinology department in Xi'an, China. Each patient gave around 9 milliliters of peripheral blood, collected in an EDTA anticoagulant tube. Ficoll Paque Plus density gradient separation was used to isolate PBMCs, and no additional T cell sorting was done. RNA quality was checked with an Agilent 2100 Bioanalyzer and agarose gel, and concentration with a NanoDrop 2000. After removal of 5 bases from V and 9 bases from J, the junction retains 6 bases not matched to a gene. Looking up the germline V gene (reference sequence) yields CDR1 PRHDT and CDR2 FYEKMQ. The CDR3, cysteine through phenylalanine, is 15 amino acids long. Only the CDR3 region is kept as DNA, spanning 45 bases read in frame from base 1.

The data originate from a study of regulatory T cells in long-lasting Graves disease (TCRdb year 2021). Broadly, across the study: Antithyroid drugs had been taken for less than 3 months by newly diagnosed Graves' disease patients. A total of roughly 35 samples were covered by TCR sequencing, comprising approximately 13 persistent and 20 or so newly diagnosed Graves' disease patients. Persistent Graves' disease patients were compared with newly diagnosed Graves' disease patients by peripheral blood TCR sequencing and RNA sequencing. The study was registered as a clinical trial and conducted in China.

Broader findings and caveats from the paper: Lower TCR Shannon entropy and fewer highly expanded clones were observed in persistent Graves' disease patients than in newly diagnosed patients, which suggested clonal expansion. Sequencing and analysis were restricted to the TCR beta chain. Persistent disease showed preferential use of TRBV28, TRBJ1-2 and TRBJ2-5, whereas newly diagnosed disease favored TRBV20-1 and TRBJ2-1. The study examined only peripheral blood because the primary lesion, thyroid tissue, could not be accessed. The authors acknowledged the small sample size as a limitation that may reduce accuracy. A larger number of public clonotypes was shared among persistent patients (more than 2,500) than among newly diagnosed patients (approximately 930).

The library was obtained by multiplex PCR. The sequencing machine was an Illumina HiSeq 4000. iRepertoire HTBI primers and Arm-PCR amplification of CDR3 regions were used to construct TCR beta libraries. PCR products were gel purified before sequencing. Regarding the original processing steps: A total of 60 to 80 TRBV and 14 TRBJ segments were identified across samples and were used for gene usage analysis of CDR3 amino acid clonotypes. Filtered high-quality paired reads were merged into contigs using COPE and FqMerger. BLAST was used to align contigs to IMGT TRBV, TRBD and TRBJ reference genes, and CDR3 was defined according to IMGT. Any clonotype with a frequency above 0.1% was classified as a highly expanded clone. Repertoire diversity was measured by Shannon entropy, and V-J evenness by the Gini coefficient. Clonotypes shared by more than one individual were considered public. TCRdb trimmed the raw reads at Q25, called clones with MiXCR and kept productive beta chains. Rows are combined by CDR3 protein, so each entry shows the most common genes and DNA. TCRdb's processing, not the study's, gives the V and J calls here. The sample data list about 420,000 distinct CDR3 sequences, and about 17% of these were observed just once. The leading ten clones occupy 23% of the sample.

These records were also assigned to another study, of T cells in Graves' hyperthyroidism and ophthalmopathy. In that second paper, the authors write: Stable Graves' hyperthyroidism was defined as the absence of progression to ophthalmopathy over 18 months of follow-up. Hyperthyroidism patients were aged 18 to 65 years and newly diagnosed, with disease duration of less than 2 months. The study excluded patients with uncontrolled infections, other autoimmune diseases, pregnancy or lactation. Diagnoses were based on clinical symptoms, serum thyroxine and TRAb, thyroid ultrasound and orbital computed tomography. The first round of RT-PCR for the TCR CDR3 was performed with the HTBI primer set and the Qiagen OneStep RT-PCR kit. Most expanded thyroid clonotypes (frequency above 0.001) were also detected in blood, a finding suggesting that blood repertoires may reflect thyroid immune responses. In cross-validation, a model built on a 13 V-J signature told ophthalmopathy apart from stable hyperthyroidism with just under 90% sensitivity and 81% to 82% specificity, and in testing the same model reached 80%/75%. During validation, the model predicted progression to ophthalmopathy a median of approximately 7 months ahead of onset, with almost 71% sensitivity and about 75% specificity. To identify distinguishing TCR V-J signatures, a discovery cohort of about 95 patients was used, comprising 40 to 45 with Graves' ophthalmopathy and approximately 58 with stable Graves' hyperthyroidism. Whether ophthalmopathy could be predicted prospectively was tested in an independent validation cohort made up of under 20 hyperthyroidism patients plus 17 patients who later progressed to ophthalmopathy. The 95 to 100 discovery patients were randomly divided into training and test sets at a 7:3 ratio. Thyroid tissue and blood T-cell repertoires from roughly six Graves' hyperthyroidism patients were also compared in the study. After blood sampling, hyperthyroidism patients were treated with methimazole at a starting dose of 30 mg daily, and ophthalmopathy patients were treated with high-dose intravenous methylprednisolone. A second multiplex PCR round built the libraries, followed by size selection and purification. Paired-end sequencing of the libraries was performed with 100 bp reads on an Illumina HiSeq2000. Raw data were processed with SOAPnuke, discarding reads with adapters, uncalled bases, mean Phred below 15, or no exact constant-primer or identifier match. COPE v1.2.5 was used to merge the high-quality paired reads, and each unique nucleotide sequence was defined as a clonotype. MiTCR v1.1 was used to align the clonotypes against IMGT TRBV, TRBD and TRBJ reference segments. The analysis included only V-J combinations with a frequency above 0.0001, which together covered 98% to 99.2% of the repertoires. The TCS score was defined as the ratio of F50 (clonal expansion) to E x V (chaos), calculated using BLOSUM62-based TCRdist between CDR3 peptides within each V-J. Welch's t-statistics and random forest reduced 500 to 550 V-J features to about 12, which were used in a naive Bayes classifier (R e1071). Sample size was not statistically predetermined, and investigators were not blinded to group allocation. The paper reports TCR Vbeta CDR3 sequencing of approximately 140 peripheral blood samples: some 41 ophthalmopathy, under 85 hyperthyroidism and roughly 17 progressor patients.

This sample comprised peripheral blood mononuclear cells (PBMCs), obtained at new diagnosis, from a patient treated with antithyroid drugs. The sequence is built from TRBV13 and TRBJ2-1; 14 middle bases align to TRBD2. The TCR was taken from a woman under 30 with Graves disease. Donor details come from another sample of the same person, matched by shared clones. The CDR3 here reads CASSPGLAGAFEQFF. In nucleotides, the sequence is TGTGCCAGCAGCCCGGGACTAGCGGGAGCGTTTGAGCAGTTCTTC.